The table lists the clone carrying this T cell receptor beta chain with a few counts. Its target is not known. This clone may be a read error of a much larger clone one base away. Amplification of TCR beta CDR3 regions used RNA as the template. The HTBI primer set was used in a first-round RT-PCR of the TCR CDR3. Using its own MiXCR run on the multiplex PCR reads, TCRdb lists one record per CDR3 protein. The sample shows some 300,000 distinct CDR3 sequences, roughly 20% of them seen only once. The sample is drawn from a study of T cells in Graves' hyperthyroidism and ophthalmopathy. The study, taken as a whole, reports: Ophthalmopathy was told apart from stable hyperthyroidism by a 13 V-J model.

Germline-derived CDR1 and CDR2 are MNHNS and SASEGT. This CDR3 region has 13 residues. V was cut by 6 bases and J by 1 base, with 6 bases left in between. Sequencing used blood. The sequence was collected from a man aged 50 to 60 with Graves' ophthalmopathy. The gene calls are TRBV6-1 and TRBJ2-2; tentative D call: TRBD1 (5 bases). The CDR3 nucleotides are TGTGCCAGCAGGGACAAGAACACCGGGGAGCTGTTTTTT. Translated: CASRDKNTGELFF.